This paragraph covers one T cell receptor (beta chain) sequence. What it binds is not known. This sample was included in a study of T cell responses to AZD1222 COVID-19 vaccine. Data came from immunoSEQ multiplex PCR; TCRdb stores just in-frame clones and leaves some out. The repertoire holds roughly 150,000 clones, with just under 95% as singletons. The CDR3 loop spans 14 amino acids. Germline lookup yields CDR1 SGHNT and CDR2 YYREEE (reference sequence). V was cut by 6 bases and J by 6 bases, with 19 bases left in between. Study-wide results and limits: Nearly half of the spike-specific TCRs reportedly recognize variant regions that carry no mutations. Every sample of the repertoires postdated the peak T cell response. Among the donors, most were white British and more were female, and clonal diversity was possibly underestimated.

This receptor was identified in an adult in good health. This material consisted of peripheral blood, taken on day 0 of AZD1222 vaccination. This chain connects TRBV5-4 to TRBJ2-7; D may be TRBD2 (7 bases). Here the CDR3 reads CASKGGVQVREQYF. CDR3 in DNA: TGTGCCAGCAAAGGGGGGGTTCAAGTACGCGAGCAGTACTTC.